The clone carrying this T cell receptor beta chain has just a few counts. TCRdb fed the 5' RACE reads into MiXCR, producing one record per CDR3 protein. This sample has approximately 300,000 distinct CDR3 sequences, with 8% to 10% found just once. The sample comes from a study of T-cell memory formation after mild COVID-19. The CDR3 is 15 residues long. Trimming left V 0 bases short and J 6 bases short, with 11 bases between. The germline CDR1 and CDR2 sequences are MNHEY and SVGEGT. The source of this sequence is a man aged 18 to 30 who had mild COVID-19 (a few samples of this study predate the infection). Cell type and time point are not known. The specimen was PBMCs or a T cell subset sorted from them (not recorded which). This rearrangement joins TRBV6-2 or TRBV6-3 to TRBJ2-2; D is perhaps TRBD2 (5 bases). The CDR3 region is CASSYSGKVAGELFF. The CDR3 DNA follows: TGTGCCAGCAGTTACTCCGGGAAGGTAGCCGGGGAGCTGTTTTTT.